Shown below are 12 T cell receptor beta chains from a single sample sequenced in a study of T cell changes during pregnancy in multiple sclerosis. Here immunoSEQ multiplex PCR was the method, and the copy in TCRdb shows in-frame clones only, minus some. The sample holds fewer than 55,000 clones, 88% seen once. Material: CD8+ T cells from peripheral blood mononuclear cells, obtained after pregnancy. All receptors derive from a female donor in good health, enrolled as a control in a pregnancy study.

The chain recombines TRBV30 with TRBJ1-5, with D maybe TRBD1 (5 bases). The V gene lost 2 bases and the J gene lost 7 bases, with 21 bases spanning the gap. Germline V gene sequence: CDR1 GTSNPN, CDR2 SVGIG (reference sequence). This CDR3 region has 16 residues. The CDR3 reads CAWSPDPGAAGQPQHF. CDR3 coding DNA: TGTGCCTGGAGTCCCGACCCTGGGGCGGCGGGGCAGCCCCAGCATTTT. Using reference TRBV30 and TRBJ1-5 for the parts outside the CDR3, the full variable domain is SQTIHQWPATLVQPVGSPLSLECTVEGTSNPNLYWYRQAAGRGLQLLFYSVGIGQISSEVPQNLSASRPQDRQFILSSKKLLLSDSGFYLCAWSPDPGAAGQPQHFGDGTRLSIL.

The CDR3 loop is CASSSQANVNEQFF. In DNA, the CDR3 is TGTGCCAGCAGCTCACAGGCGAACGTCAATGAGCAGTTCTTC. The chain recombines TRBV11-2 with TRBJ2-1, with D possibly matching TRBD1 (5 bases). The V and J ends lost 4 bases and 6 bases respectively, with 13 bases between them. The CDR3 consists of 14 residues. The germline V gene encodes CDR1 SGHAT and CDR2 FQNNGV.

J is TRBJ1-1 and V is TRBV7-3; TRBD1 agrees at 8 bases. The CDR3 loop spans 15 amino acids. The germline V gene has CDR1 SGHTA and CDR2 FQGTGA. V was pared by 5 bases and J by 4 bases, with 9 bases of the junction left unmatched. The CDR3 DNA sequence: TGTGCCAGCAGCCGCGGACAGGGAAGGAGCACTGAAGCTTTCTTT. It is translated as CASSRGQGRSTEAFF.

The chain carries TRBV27 and TRBJ2-3; D may be TRBD1 (5 bases). V lost 5 bases, J lost 4 bases, and 19 bases lay in between. The CDR3 loop spans 16 amino acids. Germline CDR1 reads MNHEY; CDR2 reads SMNVEV (reference sequence). The CDR3 loop is CASSPSGLFVSDTQYF. The CDR3 coding sequence is TGTGCCAGCAGTCCGTCAGGGTTATTCGTCTCAGATACGCAGTATTTT.

V gene TRBV11-2 combines with J gene TRBJ2-7; 7 bases align to TRBD1. This CDR3 is built from 15 residues. In germline, CDR1 is SGHAT, CDR2 FQNNGV. With V trimmed by 5 bases and J by 6 bases, 13 bases remained unmatched. Here the CDR3 DNA reads TGTGCCAGCAGCAACCGACAGGGCGGGCTACGCGAGCAGTACTTC. It specifies CASSNRQGGLREQYF.

The V and J genes are TRBV4-3 and TRBJ2-7; TRBD1 matches at 8 bases. J was trimmed by 4 bases and V by 0 bases; bases with no gene match: 5. CDR3 length: 15 amino acids. The germline V gene encodes CDR1 LGHNA and CDR2 YSLEER. CDR3 sequence reads: CASSQEETGVYEQYF. The DNA for the CDR3 is TGCGCCAGCAGCCAAGAAGAGACAGGGGTTTACGAGCAGTACTTC.

This chain uses TRBV19 with TRBJ1-1; 10 bases line up with TRBD1. Germline V gene lookup returns CDR1 LNHDA and CDR2 SQIVND (reference sequence). Unmatched junction bases numbered 16, after V lost 5 bases and J lost 4 bases. The CDR3 loop spans 18 amino acids. CDR3 loop: CASSPLSPGQGYGTEAFF. DNA for the CDR3: TGTGCCAGTAGTCCTCTGTCCCCGGGACAGGGGTATGGCACTGAAGCTTTCTTT.

This chain connects TRBV5-6 to TRBJ1-3, with 7 bases that match TRBD1. The germline CDR1 and CDR2 sequences are SGHDT and YYEEEE. The J segment lost 0 bases and the V segment lost 1 base, leaving 4 bases of the junction unmatched. The CDR3 runs 16 residues. The CDR3 loop is CASSLYGTDSGNTIYF. Here the CDR3 DNA reads TGTGCCAGCAGCTTGTACGGGACAGACTCTGGAAACACCATATATTTT.

The chain links TRBV5-5 to TRBJ2-2, with D tentatively TRBD2 (7 bases). The CDR3 consists of 18 residues. V dropped 0 bases and J dropped 2 bases, with 17 bases sitting between them. The V gene's germline CDR1 is SGHKS and CDR2 YYEKEE (reference sequence). CDR3 in amino acids: CASSLARAGAYNTGELFF. As DNA, the CDR3 is TGTGCCAGCAGCTTGGCCCGGGCGGGGGCCTATAACACCGGGGAGCTGTTTTTT.

This chain connects TRBV7-9 to TRBJ2-5; 16 nucleotides line up with TRBD2. V gave up 5 bases and J gave up 1 base; unmatched junction bases: 7. From germline, CDR1 is SEHNR and CDR2 FQNEAQ (reference sequence). This CDR3 comprises 18 residues. CDR3 sequence (DNA): TGTGCCAGCAGCCACACGGGACTAGCGGGGGGGCCCCAAGAGACCCAGTACTTC. Its translation: CASSHTGLAGGPQETQYF.

The chain combines TRBV7-9 with TRBJ1-2; 7 nucleotides agree with TRBD1. CDR1 and CDR2 from the germline V gene are SEHNR and FQNEAQ (reference sequence). This CDR3 spans 14 amino acids. The V gene end was trimmed by 6 bases and the J gene end by 4 bases; junction bases not matched to a gene: 8. DNA for the CDR3: TGTGCCAGCAGTTATTTTACAGGGGCCTATGGCTACACCTTC. Translation: CASSYFTGAYGYTF. The full variable domain, in which reference TRBV7-9 and TRBJ1-2 provide the parts outside the CDR3, is DTGVSQNPRHKITKRGQNVTFRCDPISEHNRLYWYRQTLGQGPEFLTYFQNEAQLEKSRLLSDRFSAERPKGSFSTLEIQRTEQGDSAMYLCASSYFTGAYGYTFGSGTRLTVV.

CDR3 bases: TGCGCCAGCAGCCAAGATGTCCGGGGGTGGTACGAGCAGTACTTC. Translated: CASSQDVRGWYEQYF. V and J are TRBV4-3 and TRBJ2-7, with D possibly TRBD2 on 6 matching bases. CDR1 and CDR2 (germline): LGHNA, YSLEER. Trimming pared 0 bases from V and 4 bases from J, leaving 13 bases between. This CDR3 region has 15 residues.